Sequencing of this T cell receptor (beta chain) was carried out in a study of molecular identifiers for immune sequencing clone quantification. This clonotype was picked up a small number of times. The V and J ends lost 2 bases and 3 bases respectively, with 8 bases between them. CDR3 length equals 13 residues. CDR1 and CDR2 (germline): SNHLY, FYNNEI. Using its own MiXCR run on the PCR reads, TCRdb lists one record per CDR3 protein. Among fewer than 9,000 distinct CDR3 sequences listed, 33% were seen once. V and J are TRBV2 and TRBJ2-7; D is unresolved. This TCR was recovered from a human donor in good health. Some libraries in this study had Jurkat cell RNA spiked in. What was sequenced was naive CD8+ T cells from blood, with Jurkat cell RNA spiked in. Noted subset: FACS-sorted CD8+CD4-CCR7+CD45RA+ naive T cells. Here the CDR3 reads CASSELTYYEQYF. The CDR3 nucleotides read TGTGCCAGCAGTGAATTAACCTACTACGAGCAGTACTTC.